This entry is about one TCR beta chain. The data were produced by immunoSEQ multiplex PCR, yet TCRdb's version contains in-frame clones alone and is incomplete. This sample has about 190,000 clones, with 80% to 95% found just once. The entry originates in a study of control samples from healthy donors and cancer patients. There are 13 residues in the CDR3. The V and J ends lost 6 bases and 2 bases respectively, with 9 bases between them. CDR1 is MNHEY and CDR2 is SVGAGI in the germline V gene. This chain links TRBV6-5 with TRBJ2-3; tentative D call: TRBD2 (5 bases). The sample comprised blood. The receptor was isolated from a man aged 18-30 years in good health. CDR3 amino acids: CASRGLSTDTQYF. In DNA form, the CDR3 reads TGTGCCAGCAGAGGACTCTCCACAGATACGCAGTATTTT.